A selection of T cell receptor beta chains follows, all from one sample in a study of T cell responses to AZD1222 COVID-19 vaccine. TCRdb keeps only in-frame clones here, not all; method: immunoSEQ multiplex PCR. The sample has over 130,000 clones, about nine tenths seen once. The sequences come from peripheral blood, collected on day 0 of AZD1222 vaccination. These receptors were obtained from an adult in good health. Both conserved end residues are part of each CDR3. D genes are given only for firm matches. Size is stated for part of the rows, as once, few or many counts, or as a class when the clone is expanded.

clone_size: -
j_call: TRBJ1-1
d_call: -
v_call: TRBV6-1
cdr3_nt: TGTGCCAGCAGTGACCGCGGTTGGAGCACTGAAGCTTTCTTT
cdr3_aa: CASSDRGWSTEAFF

clone_size: -
j_call: TRBJ2-7
d_call: -
v_call: TRBV19
cdr3_nt: TGTGCCAGTAGTCCCCTGGACAGACCATACGAGCAGTACTTC
cdr3_aa: CASSPLDRPYEQYF

clone_size: -
j_call: TRBJ2-4
d_call: -
v_call: TRBV12-3/TRBV12-4
cdr3_nt: TGTGCCAGCAGTTTCACGCTCAACATTCAGTACTTC
cdr3_aa: CASSFTLNIQYF

clone_size: -
j_call: TRBJ1-1
d_call: -
v_call: TRBV7-2
cdr3_nt: TGTGCCAGCAGCCTACAACAGAACACTGAAGCTTTCTTT
cdr3_aa: CASSLQQNTEAFF

clone_size: -
j_call: TRBJ2-5
d_call: TRBD2
v_call: TRBV5-4
cdr3_nt: TGTGCCAGCAGCCCTCGGCTAGCGGGGGGTGAGACCCAGTACTTC
cdr3_aa: CASSPRLAGGETQYF

clone_size: -
j_call: TRBJ1-5
d_call: -
v_call: TRBV21-1
cdr3_nt: TGTGCCAGCAGCAAAGGGGCGCGCGCTCCGTATAGCAATCAGCCCCAGCATTTT
cdr3_aa: CASSKGARAPYSNQPQHF

clone_size: -
j_call: TRBJ2-5
d_call: TRBD2
v_call: TRBV5-4
cdr3_nt: TGTGCCAGCAGCTCCCCTAGCGGGGGGCGCAAAGAGACCCAGTACTTC
cdr3_aa: CASSSPSGGRKETQYF

clone_size: -
j_call: TRBJ1-5
d_call: -
v_call: TRBV11-2
cdr3_nt: TGTGCCAGCAGCTTAGGGCAGGGAGGGAACCAGCCCCAGCATTTT
cdr3_aa: CASSLGQGGNQPQHF

clone_size: -
j_call: TRBJ2-1
d_call: -
v_call: TRBV2
cdr3_nt: TGTGCCAGCAAGAACTTCTACAATGAGCAGTTCTTC
cdr3_aa: CASKNFYNEQFF

clone_size: -
j_call: TRBJ2-7
d_call: -
v_call: TRBV29-1
cdr3_nt: TGCAGCGTTGCGGCAGGTTCCTACGAGCAGTACTTC
cdr3_aa: CSVAAGSYEQYF

clone_size: -
j_call: TRBJ2-3
d_call: -
v_call: TRBV6-5
cdr3_nt: TGTGCCAGCAGACGGGGGGATACGCAGTATTTT
cdr3_aa: CASRRGDTQYF

clone_size: -
j_call: TRBJ2-1
d_call: -
v_call: TRBV21-1
cdr3_nt: TGTGCCAGCAGCGACCAGGACAGGGAAATCCCAACGTCCACTTACAAATACAATGAGCAGTTCTTC
cdr3_aa: CASSDQDREIPTSTYKYNEQFF

clone_size: -
j_call: TRBJ2-3
d_call: TRBD2
v_call: TRBV5-1
cdr3_nt: TGCGCCAGCAGCTTGGGACTAGCGTACACAGATACGCAGTATTTT
cdr3_aa: CASSLGLAYTDTQYF

clone_size: -
j_call: TRBJ2-4
d_call: TRBD1
v_call: TRBV24-1
cdr3_nt: TGTGCCACCAGTGAGCCCTCCCACAGGGGGTTAGCCAAAAACATTCAGTACTTC
cdr3_aa: CATSEPSHRGLAKNIQYF

clone_size: -
j_call: TRBJ1-5
d_call: -
v_call: TRBV4-2
cdr3_nt: TGTGCCAGCAGCCCCGGGGGGGTGAGCAATCAGCCCCAGCATTTT
cdr3_aa: CASSPGGVSNQPQHF

clone_size: -
j_call: TRBJ2-5
d_call: -
v_call: TRBV28
cdr3_nt: TGTGCCAGCAGTTTAAGGGTGCAGGCATCGACCCAGTACTTC
cdr3_aa: CASSLRVQASTQYF

clone_size: -
j_call: TRBJ1-1
d_call: TRBD1
v_call: TRBV7-9
cdr3_nt: TGTGCCAGCAGCTTAGTGGCCCCAGGGGGCCCTGAAGCTTTCTTT
cdr3_aa: CASSLVAPGGPEAFF

clone_size: few
j_call: TRBJ1-5
d_call: TRBD1
v_call: TRBV28
cdr3_nt: TGTGCCAGCAGTTTCTTACACGACAGGGGCAATCAGCCCCAGCATTTT
cdr3_aa: CASSFLHDRGNQPQHF

clone_size: -
j_call: TRBJ1-1
d_call: -
v_call: TRBV6-1
cdr3_nt: TGTGCCAGCAGTGAAGTGACGAACACTGAAGCTTTCTTT
cdr3_aa: CASSEVTNTEAFF

clone_size: -
j_call: TRBJ1-4
d_call: -
v_call: TRBV4-2
cdr3_nt: TGTGCCAGCAGCCAAGTGGCGCATAATAATGAAAAACTGTTTTTT
cdr3_aa: CASSQVAHNNEKLFF

clone_size: -
j_call: TRBJ2-7
d_call: -
v_call: TRBV27
cdr3_nt: TGTGCCAGCAGTTCCCAACCCCTGCTCTACGACAGCTCCTACGAGCAGTACTTC
cdr3_aa: CASSSQPLLYDSSYEQYF

clone_size: -
j_call: TRBJ2-4
d_call: -
v_call: TRBV18
cdr3_nt: TGTGCCAGCTCACCGAGCGGGTTAGGTTTCAAAAACATTCAGTACTTC
cdr3_aa: CASSPSGLGFKNIQYF

clone_size: -
j_call: TRBJ2-1
d_call: TRBD2
v_call: TRBV6-4
cdr3_nt: TGTGCCAGCAGTGAAACTAGCGGGGGTTACAATGAGCAGTTCTTC
cdr3_aa: CASSETSGGYNEQFF

clone_size: -
j_call: TRBJ1-2
d_call: TRBD1
v_call: TRBV19
cdr3_nt: TGTGCCAGTAGTGTCCGGGACAGGGCGCCCGAGGGCTATGGCTACACCTTC
cdr3_aa: CASSVRDRAPEGYGYTF

clone_size: -
j_call: TRBJ1-2
d_call: -
v_call: TRBV24-1
cdr3_nt: TGTGCCACCAGTGACCCCCCGGGGGAGATCCCCCGCCGAGGCTACACCTTC
cdr3_aa: CATSDPPGEIPRRGYTF

clone_size: -
j_call: TRBJ2-1
d_call: -
v_call: TRBV12-1
cdr3_nt: TGTGCCAGCAGCTGCCCGCGGGATCTTCCGCCCGGGTTCTTC
cdr3_aa: CASSCPRDLPPGFF

clone_size: -
j_call: TRBJ1-6
d_call: -
v_call: TRBV7-9
cdr3_nt: TGTGCCAGCAGCCCCAGGGTGGGTTCACCCCTCCACTTT
cdr3_aa: CASSPRVGSPLHF

clone_size: -
j_call: TRBJ2-2
d_call: -
v_call: TRBV7-9
cdr3_nt: TGTGCCAGCAGCTTACAACTAGCAAGGGGCGGGGAGCTGTTTTTT
cdr3_aa: CASSLQLARGGELFF

clone_size: -
j_call: TRBJ1-5
d_call: TRBD1
v_call: TRBV6-5
cdr3_nt: TGTGCCAGCAGTTACTCGACAGGGGCTCAGCCCCAGCATTTT
cdr3_aa: CASSYSTGAQPQHF

clone_size: -
j_call: TRBJ2-2
d_call: TRBD2
v_call: TRBV27
cdr3_nt: TGTGCCAGCACTTCACGCGGGGGACCGAACACCGGGGAGCTGTTTTTT
cdr3_aa: CASTSRGGPNTGELFF

clone_size: -
j_call: TRBJ1-1
d_call: -
v_call: TRBV7-2
cdr3_nt: TGTGCCAGCAGCTTACGGAGGGGCACTGAAGCTTTCTTT
cdr3_aa: CASSLRRGTEAFF

clone_size: -
j_call: TRBJ2-1
d_call: -
v_call: TRBV7-2
cdr3_nt: TGTGCCAGCAGCTTAGTAGGGCACAATGAGCAGTTCTTC
cdr3_aa: CASSLVGHNEQFF

clone_size: -
j_call: TRBJ1-3
d_call: -
v_call: TRBV5-8
cdr3_nt: TGTGCCAGCAGCCCGGGCCCCTATCTCGGTGGAAACACCATATATTTT
cdr3_aa: CASSPGPYLGGNTIYF

clone_size: -
j_call: TRBJ2-3
d_call: TRBD2
v_call: TRBV4-1
cdr3_nt: TGCGCCAGCAGCCATAGCGGGGGGCCTAGCACAGATACGCAGTATTTT
cdr3_aa: CASSHSGGPSTDTQYF

clone_size: -
j_call: TRBJ2-7
d_call: TRBD2
v_call: TRBV27
cdr3_nt: TGTGCCAGCAGTTTGGGGGGAGGGACGGGAACCTACGAGCAGTACTTC
cdr3_aa: CASSLGGGTGTYEQYF

clone_size: -
j_call: TRBJ2-7
d_call: TRBD2
v_call: TRBV19
cdr3_nt: TGTGCCAGTTCAGCGGGGGTGACTAGACACGAGCAGTACTTC
cdr3_aa: CASSAGVTRHEQYF

clone_size: -
j_call: TRBJ2-5
d_call: -
v_call: TRBV28
cdr3_nt: TGTGCCAGCAGTATTAAAGAGACCCAGTACTTC
cdr3_aa: CASSIKETQYF

clone_size: -
j_call: TRBJ2-1
d_call: TRBD1
v_call: TRBV7-9
cdr3_nt: TGTGCCAGCAGCTCAATGACAGGGGTTGTGGGCAGTAGTAATGAGCAGTTCTTC
cdr3_aa: CASSSMTGVVGSSNEQFF

clone_size: -
j_call: TRBJ1-5
d_call: TRBD1
v_call: TRBV18
cdr3_nt: TGTGCCAGCTCATCGTTAGAGACAGGGTCATCATTCAATCAGCCCCAGCATTTT
cdr3_aa: CASSSLETGSSFNQPQHF

clone_size: -
j_call: TRBJ2-1
d_call: TRBD2
v_call: TRBV6-5
cdr3_nt: TGTGCCAGCAGTCCGGGGGGGGCCTCCTACAATGAGCAGTTCTTC
cdr3_aa: CASSPGGASYNEQFF

clone_size: -
j_call: TRBJ1-5
d_call: -
v_call: TRBV27
cdr3_nt: TGTGCCAGCAGTTCGAGGACATCTCTAGGGAATCAGCCCCAGCATTTT
cdr3_aa: CASSSRTSLGNQPQHF

clone_size: -
j_call: TRBJ1-2
d_call: -
v_call: TRBV2
cdr3_nt: TGTGCCAGCAGTGAAGAGGGTACCAACTATGGCTACACCTTC
cdr3_aa: CASSEEGTNYGYTF

clone_size: -
j_call: TRBJ2-1
d_call: -
v_call: TRBV6-4
cdr3_nt: TGTGCCAGCAGCCTAAACCCCAGCTCCTACAATGAGCAGTTCTTC
cdr3_aa: CASSLNPSSYNEQFF